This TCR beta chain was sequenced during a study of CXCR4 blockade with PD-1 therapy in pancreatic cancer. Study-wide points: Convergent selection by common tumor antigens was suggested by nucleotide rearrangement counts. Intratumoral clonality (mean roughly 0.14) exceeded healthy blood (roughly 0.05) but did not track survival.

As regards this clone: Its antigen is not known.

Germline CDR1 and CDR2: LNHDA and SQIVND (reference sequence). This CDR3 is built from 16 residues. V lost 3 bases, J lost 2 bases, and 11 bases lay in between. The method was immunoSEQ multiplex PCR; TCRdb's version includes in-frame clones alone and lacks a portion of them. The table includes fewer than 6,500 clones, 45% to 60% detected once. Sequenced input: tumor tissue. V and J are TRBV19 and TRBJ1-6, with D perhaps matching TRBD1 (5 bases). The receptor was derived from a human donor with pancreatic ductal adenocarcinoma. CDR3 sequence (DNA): TGTGCCAGTAGTATCAGGGCGGAGGCCTATAATTCACCCCTCCACTTT. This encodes CASSIRAEAYNSPLHF.